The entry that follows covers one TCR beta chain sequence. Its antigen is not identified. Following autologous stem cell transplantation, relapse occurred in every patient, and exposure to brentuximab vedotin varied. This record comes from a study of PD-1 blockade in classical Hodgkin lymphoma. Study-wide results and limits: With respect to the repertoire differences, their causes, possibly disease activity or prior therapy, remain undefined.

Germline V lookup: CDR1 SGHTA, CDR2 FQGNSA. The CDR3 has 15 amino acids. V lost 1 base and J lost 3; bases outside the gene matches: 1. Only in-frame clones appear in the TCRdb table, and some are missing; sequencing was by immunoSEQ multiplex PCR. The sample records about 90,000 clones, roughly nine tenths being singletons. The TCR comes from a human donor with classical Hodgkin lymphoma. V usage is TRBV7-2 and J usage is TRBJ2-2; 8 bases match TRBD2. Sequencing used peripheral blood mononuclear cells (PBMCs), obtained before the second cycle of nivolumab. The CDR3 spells CASSLERGYTGELFF. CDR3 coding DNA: TGTGCCAGCAGCTTAGAGCGGGGGTACACCGGGGAGCTGTTTTTT.